These T cell receptor beta chains were read from a single sample in a study of read filtering for tumor transcriptome and immune sequencing. In TCRdb, the reads were re-called with MiXCR into one record per CDR3 protein. The data contain fewer than 25,000 distinct CDR3 sequences, approximately 22% of them singletons. Sequences were obtained from a population of CD138-negative cells sorted from bone marrow. These receptors were obtained from a donor older than 35 with multiple myeloma. Both conserved end residues are part of each CDR3. A D gene is named only where the DNA matches it firmly. Rows may omit the clone size; those that give it use once, few, many or a size class.

abundance: many
j_gene: TRBJ1-1
d_gene: -
v_gene: TRBV5-1
CDR3aa: CASSLGRNTEAFF
CDR3nt: TGCGCCAGCAGCTTGGGAAGAAACACTGAAGCTTTCTTT

abundance: medium-sized
j_gene: TRBJ2-7
d_gene: TRBD1
v_gene: TRBV12-3/TRBV12-4
CDR3aa: CASSSPLGGQGSYEQYF
CDR3nt: TGTGCCAGCAGTTCCCCGCTCGGGGGACAGGGTTCTTACGAGCAGTACTTC

abundance: many
j_gene: TRBJ2-5
d_gene: -
v_gene: TRBV7-7
CDR3aa: CASSSQGVGETQYF
CDR3nt: TGTGCTAGCAGCTCCCAGGGTGTGGGGGAGACCCAGTACTTC

abundance: many
j_gene: TRBJ2-3
d_gene: -
v_gene: TRBV11-2
CDR3aa: CASSLEVRRGADTQYF
CDR3nt: TGTGCCAGCAGCTTAGAGGTCCGGCGAGGCGCAGATACGCAGTATTTT

abundance: many
j_gene: TRBJ2-6
d_gene: TRBD1
v_gene: TRBV15
CDR3aa: CATSRTGAGANVLTF
CDR3nt: TGTGCCACCAGCAGAACAGGGGCTGGGGCCAACGTCCTGACTTTC

abundance: many
j_gene: TRBJ2-2
d_gene: -
v_gene: TRBV5-1
CDR3aa: CASSTPGGTRANTGELFF
CDR3nt: TGCGCCAGCAGTACACCAGGCGGGACTCGGGCGAACACCGGGGAGCTGTTTTTT

abundance: many
j_gene: TRBJ2-2
d_gene: -
v_gene: TRBV2
CDR3aa: CASRTGTANTGELFF
CDR3nt: TGTGCCAGCAGAACCGGGACTGCGAACACCGGGGAGCTGTTTTTT

abundance: -
j_gene: TRBJ2-1
d_gene: -
v_gene: TRBV20-1
CDR3aa: CSTRGVAEFEQFF
CDR3nt: TGCAGTACTAGAGGAGTAGCTGAATTTGAGCAGTTCTTC

abundance: -
j_gene: TRBJ2-7
d_gene: -
v_gene: TRBV2
CDR3aa: CASRSETHEQCF
CDR3nt: TGTGCCAGCAGATCCGAAACCCACGAGCAGTGCTTC

abundance: medium-sized
j_gene: TRBJ2-1
d_gene: -
v_gene: TRBV29-1
CDR3aa: CSVDWLGDEQFF
CDR3nt: TGCAGCGTAGACTGGTTGGGGGATGAGCAGTTCTTC

abundance: many
j_gene: TRBJ1-1
d_gene: -
v_gene: TRBV5-1
CDR3aa: CASSLAGTTEAFF
CDR3nt: TGCGCCAGCAGCTTAGCTGGGACAACAGAAGCTTTCTTT

abundance: many
j_gene: TRBJ2-1
d_gene: -
v_gene: TRBV18
CDR3aa: CASSPLRSGVSYNEQFF
CDR3nt: TGTGCCAGCTCACCACTCAGATCAGGGGTCTCCTACAATGAGCAGTTCTTC

abundance: -
j_gene: TRBJ2-7
d_gene: -
v_gene: TRBV5-1
CDR3aa: CASSLGAGTGEQYF
CDR3nt: TGCGCCAGCAGCCTGGGGGCGGGGACGGGCGAGCAGTACTTC

abundance: -
j_gene: TRBJ2-1
d_gene: -
v_gene: TRBV5-5
CDR3aa: CASSDGGRTYNEQFF
CDR3nt: TGTGCCAGCAGCGACGGGGGAAGAACTTACAATGAGCAGTTCTTC

abundance: few
j_gene: TRBJ2-7
d_gene: -
v_gene: TRBV7-9
CDR3aa: CASSLAFEGEQYF
CDR3nt: TGTGCCAGCAGCTTAGCTTTCGAGGGCGAGCAGTACTTC

abundance: many
j_gene: TRBJ2-7
d_gene: TRBD2
v_gene: TRBV19
CDR3aa: CASSIEGGPYEQYF
CDR3nt: TGTGCCAGTAGTATCGAGGGAGGGCCCTACGAGCAGTACTTC

abundance: few
j_gene: TRBJ1-1
d_gene: -
v_gene: TRBV20-1
CDR3aa: CSARAGNERGNTEAFF
CDR3nt: TGCAGTGCTCGGGCCGGGAACGAGAGGGGAAACACTGAAGCTTTCTTT

abundance: -
j_gene: TRBJ1-4
d_gene: -
v_gene: TRBV14
CDR3aa: CASSQVGSGRGEKLFF
CDR3nt: TGTGCCAGCAGCCAAGTGGGCTCCGGACGGGGTGAAAAACTGTTTTTT

abundance: many
j_gene: TRBJ2-1
d_gene: -
v_gene: TRBV3-1
CDR3aa: CASSQEGFNEQFF
CDR3nt: TGTGCCAGCAGCCAAGAGGGATTTAATGAGCAGTTCTTC

abundance: many
j_gene: TRBJ1-1
d_gene: -
v_gene: TRBV20-1
CDR3aa: CSARVRRSNTEAFF
CDR3nt: TGCAGTGCTAGAGTGCGCAGATCGAACACTGAAGCTTTCTTT

abundance: many
j_gene: TRBJ2-1
d_gene: -
v_gene: TRBV3-1
CDR3aa: CASSRDSYNEQFF
CDR3nt: TGTGCCAGCAGCCGGGACTCATACAATGAGCAGTTCTTC

abundance: many
j_gene: TRBJ1-2
d_gene: -
v_gene: TRBV20-1
CDR3aa: CSARAGDYGYTF
CDR3nt: TGCAGTGCTAGGGCAGGGGATTACGGCTACACCTTC

abundance: -
j_gene: TRBJ2-3
d_gene: -
v_gene: TRBV18
CDR3aa: CASSPGSVVTQYF
CDR3nt: TGTGCCAGCTCACCTGGATCCGTGGTTACGCAGTATTTT

abundance: few
j_gene: TRBJ2-7
d_gene: -
v_gene: TRBV7-6
CDR3aa: CASSLADSSYEQYF
CDR3nt: TGTGCCAGCAGCTTAGCGGACAGCTCCTACGAGCAGTACTTC

abundance: -
j_gene: TRBJ1-3
d_gene: -
v_gene: TRBV6-5
CDR3aa: CASSPTYSIADTIYF
CDR3nt: TGTGCCAGCAGCCCGACATACTCTATCGCTGACACCATATATTTT

abundance: many
j_gene: TRBJ2-1
d_gene: -
v_gene: TRBV20-1
CDR3aa: CSVPAVYNEQFF
CDR3nt: TGCAGTGTCCCAGCGGTCTACAATGAGCAGTTCTTC